In this sample, the clone carrying this T cell receptor (beta chain) turned up once. This sample stems from a study of blood T cell repertoires in COVID-19. Study in general: Sources were T cells, B-cell-depleted T cells, or PBMCs; the material itself was cDNA or gDNA.

Here immunoSEQ multiplex PCR was the method, and the copy in TCRdb shows in-frame clones only, minus some. The sample has 110,000 to 150,000 clones; about four fifths are singletons. Membership in each cohort depended on participant-reported clinical history. Trimming stripped 0 bases from V and 1 base from J, with 13 bases between. Germline CDR1 reads SGHKS; CDR2 reads YYEKEE (reference sequence). This CDR3 comprises 16 residues. The chain joins TRBV5-5 to TRBJ2-5; possibly TRBD2 for D (5 bases). What was sequenced was PBMCs or T cells enriched from blood (not recorded which). The clonotype was recovered from a woman aged 18-35 years who had been exposed to COVID-19. CDR3: CASSLVEAVFQETQYF. The CDR3 DNA follows: TGTGCCAGCAGCTTGGTAGAAGCGGTTTTCCAAGAGACCCAGTACTTC. Using reference TRBV5-5 and TRBJ2-5 for the parts outside the CDR3, the full variable domain is DAGVTQSPTHLIKTRGQQVTLRCSPISGHKSVSWYQQVLGQGPQFIFQYYEKEERGRGNFPDRFSARQFPNYSSELNVNALLLGDSALYLCASSLVEAVFQETQYFGPGTRLLVL.